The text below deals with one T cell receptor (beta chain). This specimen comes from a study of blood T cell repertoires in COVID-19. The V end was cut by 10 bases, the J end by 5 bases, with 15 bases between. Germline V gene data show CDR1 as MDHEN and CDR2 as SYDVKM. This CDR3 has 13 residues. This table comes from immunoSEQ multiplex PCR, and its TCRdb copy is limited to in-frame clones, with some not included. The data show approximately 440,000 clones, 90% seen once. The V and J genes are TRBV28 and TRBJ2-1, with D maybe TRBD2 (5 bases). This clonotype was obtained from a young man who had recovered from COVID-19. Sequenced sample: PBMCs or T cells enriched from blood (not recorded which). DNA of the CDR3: TGTGCCACCGCCACGGGAAACGACAATGAGCAGTTCTTC. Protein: CATATGNDNEQFF.